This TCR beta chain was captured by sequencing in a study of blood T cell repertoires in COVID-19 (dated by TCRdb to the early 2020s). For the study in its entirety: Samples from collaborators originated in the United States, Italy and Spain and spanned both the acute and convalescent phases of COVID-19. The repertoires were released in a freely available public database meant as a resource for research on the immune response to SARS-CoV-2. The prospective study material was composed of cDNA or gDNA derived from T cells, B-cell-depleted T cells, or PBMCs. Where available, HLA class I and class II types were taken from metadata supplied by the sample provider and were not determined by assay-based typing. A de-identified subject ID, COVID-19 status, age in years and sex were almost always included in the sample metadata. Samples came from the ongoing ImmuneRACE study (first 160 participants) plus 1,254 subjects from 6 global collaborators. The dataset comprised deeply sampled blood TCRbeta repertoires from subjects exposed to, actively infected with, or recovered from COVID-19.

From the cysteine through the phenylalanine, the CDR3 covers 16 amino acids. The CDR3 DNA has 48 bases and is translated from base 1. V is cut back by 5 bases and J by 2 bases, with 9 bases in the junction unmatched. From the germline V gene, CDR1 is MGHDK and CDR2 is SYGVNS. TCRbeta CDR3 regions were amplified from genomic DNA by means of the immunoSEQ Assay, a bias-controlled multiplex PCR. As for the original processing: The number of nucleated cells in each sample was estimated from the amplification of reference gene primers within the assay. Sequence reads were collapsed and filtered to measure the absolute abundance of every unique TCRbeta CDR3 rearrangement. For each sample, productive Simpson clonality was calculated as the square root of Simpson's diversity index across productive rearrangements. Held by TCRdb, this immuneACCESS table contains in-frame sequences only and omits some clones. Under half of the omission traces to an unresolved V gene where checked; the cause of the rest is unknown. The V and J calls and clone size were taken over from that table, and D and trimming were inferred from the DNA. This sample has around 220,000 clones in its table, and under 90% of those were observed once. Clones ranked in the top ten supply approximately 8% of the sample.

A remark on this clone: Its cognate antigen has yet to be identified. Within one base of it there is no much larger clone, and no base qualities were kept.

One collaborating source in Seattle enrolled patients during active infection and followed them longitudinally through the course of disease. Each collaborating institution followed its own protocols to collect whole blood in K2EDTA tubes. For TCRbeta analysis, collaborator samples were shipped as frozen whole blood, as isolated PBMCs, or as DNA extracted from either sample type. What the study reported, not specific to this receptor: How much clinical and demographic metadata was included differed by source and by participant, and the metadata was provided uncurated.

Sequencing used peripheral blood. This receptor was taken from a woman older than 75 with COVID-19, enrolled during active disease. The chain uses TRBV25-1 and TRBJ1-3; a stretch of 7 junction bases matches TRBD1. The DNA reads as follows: TGTGCCAGCAGTTGGGGGGACAGCTTCCCTGGAAACACCATATATTTT. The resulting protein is CASSWGDSFPGNTIYF.